This record concerns one TCR beta chain sequence. These data belong to a study of blood T cell repertoires in COVID-19. About the research overall: Specimens from acute and convalescent COVID-19 originated in the United States, Italy and Spain.

This CDR3 has 13 residues. Germline V lookup: CDR1 MNHEY, CDR2 SVGAGI. V lost 8 bases to trimming and J lost 6 bases, with 17 bases between them. Participant reports of clinical history set cohort assignment. TCRdb's copy holds only in-frame clones and misses some; the assay was immunoSEQ multiplex PCR. The table includes a few hundred thousand clones, roughly 85% detected once. The source of this sequence is a woman aged 25 to 39 who had recovered from COVID-19. This chain uses TRBV6-5 with TRBJ2-7, with a weak D call TRBD2 (6 bases). Sequencing was done on a sample of PBMCs or T cells enriched from blood (not recorded which). CDR3 DNA: TGTGCCAGCTCCGGGACTCTAGCAGGCGAGCAGTACTTC. Encoded protein: CASSGTLAGEQYF.